A single sample is the source of the 7 T cell receptor beta chains below, sequenced in a study of CD8+CD57+ T cells in acquired aplastic anemia. It was genomic DNA that served as the template for profiling TCR beta VDJ and CDR3. TCRdb independently ran MiXCR on the reads; one entry per CDR3 protein. The table has roughly 80,000 distinct CDR3 sequences, around 42% seen once. The sequenced sample was sorted CD4+, CD8+, or CD8+CD57+ T cells (not recorded which) from PBMCs. Receptor source: a human donor in good health, serving as a control.

V usage is TRBV5-6 and J usage is TRBJ1-6; D not resolved. With 5 bases removed from V and 6 bases from J, the gap between germline ends came to 12 bases. In germline, CDR1 is SGHDT, CDR2 YYEEEE. The CDR3 sequence is 14 residues long. Written as DNA, the CDR3 is TGTGCCAGCAGTCTACAGAGCTTTAATTCACCCCTCCACTTT. This sequence encodes CASSLQSFNSPLHF.

The V and J genes are TRBV11-2 and TRBJ2-4; TRBD1 agrees at 10 bases. The V and J ends lost 5 bases and 6 bases, in that order; junction bases with no gene match: 10. Germline-derived CDR1 and CDR2 are SGHAT and FQNNGV. The CDR3 consists of 16 residues. The CDR3 protein is CASSPAGTGVGNIQYF. DNA of the CDR3: TGTGCCAGCAGCCCGGCCGGGACAGGGGTGGGAAACATTCAGTACTTC.

This clonotype was counted a few times. The rearrangement uses TRBV6-2 or TRBV6-3 and TRBJ2-7; possible D gene TRBD2, 6 bases. The CDR3 is 15 residues long. The V gene's germline CDR1 is MNHEY and CDR2 SVGEGT. V was clipped by 1 base and J by 0 bases, with 10 bases between them. DNA for the CDR3: TGTGCCAGCAGTTACTATGCGGGGTACTCCTACGAGCAGTACTTC. This codes for CASSYYAGYSYEQYF.

This clonotype turned up a few times. One base away lies a much larger clone, so this may be a sequencing read error. The chain couples TRBV25-1 to TRBJ2-2; weak D call: TRBD2 (5 bases). The germline gives CDR1 MGHDK, CDR2 SYGVNS. This CDR3 spans 17 amino acids. Here the CDR3 reads CASSDPHGRKTTGELSF. CDR3 in DNA: TGTGCCAGCAGTGACCCCCATGGAAGGAAGACAACCGGGGAGCTGTCTTTT.

This clonotype was counted ten times or more. The V gene is TRBV3-1, the J gene TRBJ2-7; no reliable D call. This CDR3 region has 13 residues. Germline loops: CDR1 LGHDT, CDR2 YNNKEL (reference sequence). V gave up 0 bases and J gave up 4 bases, with 7 bases separating them. DNA of the CDR3: TGTGCCAGCAGCCAAGAAAACGGGTACGAGCAGTACTTC. Its protein product is CASSQENGYEQYF.

A few counts support this clonotype. The chain couples TRBV30 to TRBJ1-3, with D uncertain. V was cut by 4 bases and J by 1 base, with 8 bases left in between. Per germline, CDR1 GTSNPN and CDR2 SVGIG (reference sequence). CDR3 length equals 13 residues. As DNA, the CDR3 is TGTGCCTGGAATCGGATATCTGGAAACACCATATATTTT. Its protein product is CAWNRISGNTIYF. Variable domain in full (rest from reference TRBV30 and TRBJ1-3): SQTIHQWPATLVQPVGSPLSLECTVEGTSNPNLYWYRQAAGRGLQLLFYSVGIGQISSEVPQNLSASRPQDRQFILSSKKLLLSDSGFYLCAWNRISGNTIYFGEGSWLTVV.

The gene calls are TRBV11-2 and TRBJ1-1, with 7 bases matching TRBD1. This CDR3 region has 17 residues. CDR1 is SGHAT and CDR2 is FQNNGV in the germline V gene. The V and J ends lost 9 bases and 4 bases, in that order; junction bases with no gene match: 20. The CDR3 DNA is TGTGCCAGTAGTCGGAATCTGGACAGGTCTTTAATCACTGAAGCTTTCTTT. It codes for CASSRNLDRSLITEAFF.